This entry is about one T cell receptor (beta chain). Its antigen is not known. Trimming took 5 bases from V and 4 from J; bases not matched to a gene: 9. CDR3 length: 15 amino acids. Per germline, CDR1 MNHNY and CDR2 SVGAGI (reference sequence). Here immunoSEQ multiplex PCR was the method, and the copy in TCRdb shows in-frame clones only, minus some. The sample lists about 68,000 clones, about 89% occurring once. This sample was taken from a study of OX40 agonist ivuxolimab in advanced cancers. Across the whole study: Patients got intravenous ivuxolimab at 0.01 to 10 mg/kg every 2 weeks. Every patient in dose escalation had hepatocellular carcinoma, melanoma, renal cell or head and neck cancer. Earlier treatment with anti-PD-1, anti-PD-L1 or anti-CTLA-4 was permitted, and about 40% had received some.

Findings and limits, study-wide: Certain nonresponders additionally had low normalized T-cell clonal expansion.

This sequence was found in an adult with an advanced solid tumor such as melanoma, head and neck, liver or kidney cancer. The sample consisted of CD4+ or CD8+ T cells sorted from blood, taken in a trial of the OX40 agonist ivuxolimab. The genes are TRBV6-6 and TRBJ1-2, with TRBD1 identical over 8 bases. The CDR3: CASSLGQANVYGYTF. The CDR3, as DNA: TGTGCCAGCAGTCTGGGACAGGCGAACGTCTATGGCTACACCTTC.